The 13 T cell receptor beta chains presented below share a single source sample, sequenced in a study of tumor T cells in aggressive B-cell lymphoma. TCRdb's table, derived via immunoSEQ multiplex PCR, lists solely in-frame clones and lacks some. The sample yields more than 2,000 clones, roughly 79% seen once. The material sequenced was tumor tissue. These receptors were taken from an adult with diffuse large B cell lymphoma.

This clone is a singleton in its sample. This chain uses TRBV7-9 with TRBJ2-7; 11 nucleotides align to TRBD1. CDR1 and CDR2 (germline): SEHNR, FQNEAQ (reference sequence). CDR3 length: 15 amino acids. V lost 4 bases and J lost 2; bases outside the gene matches: 4. CDR3 region: CASSSRDRGAYEQYF. CDR3 DNA: TGTGCCAGCAGCTCTCGGGACAGGGGGGCCTACGAGCAGTACTTC.

The rearrangement uses TRBV4-1 and TRBJ2-1; the match to TRBD2 covers 9 bases. The CDR3 contains 14 residues. The V gene's germline CDR1 is MGHRA and CDR2 YSYEKL. Germline trimming cut 1 base from V and 6 bases from J; bases unmatched to any gene: 1. CDR3 nucleotide sequence: TGCGCCAGCAGCCAAGCTAGCGGGGTCAATGAGCAGTTCTTC. Translation gives CASSQASGVNEQFF.

V and J are TRBV19 and TRBJ2-3; tentatively, D is TRBD2 (5 bases). The germline V gene has CDR1 LNHDA and CDR2 SQIVND (reference sequence). The CDR3 length is 16 residues. The V end was cut by 3 bases, the J end by 1 base, with 14 bases between. The chain's CDR3 is CASSMQTGWGTDTQYF. CDR3 nucleotides: TGTGCCAGTAGTATGCAGACGGGATGGGGCACAGATACGCAGTATTTT.

The chain combines TRBV9 with TRBJ2-7; 9 bases fit TRBD1. CDR3 length: 16 residues. Trimming at V came to 3 bases and at J to 2 bases, leaving 9 bases not matched to a gene. Germline-derived CDR1 and CDR2 are SGDLS and YYNGEE. The CDR3 protein is CASSGHEGQGPYEQYF. The CDR3 DNA is TGTGCCAGCAGCGGGCACGAGGGACAGGGTCCCTACGAGCAGTACTTC.

The CDR3 region has the DNA TGTGCCAGCAGCGCCGGACAGGGAGATAATTCACCCCTCCACTTT. This codes for CASSAGQGDNSPLHF. The chain has TRBV5-4 and TRBJ1-6, with 8 bases fitting TRBD1. The CDR3 sequence is 15 residues long. Germline CDR1 is SGHNT and CDR2 is YYREEE (reference sequence). V lost 4 bases, J lost 5 bases, and 5 bases stayed unmatched. The full variable domain, completed using reference TRBV5-4 and TRBJ1-6, is ETGVTQSPTHLIKTRGQQVTLRCSSQSGHNTVSWYQQALGQGPQFIFQYYREEENGRGNFPPRFSGLQFPNYSSELNVNALELDDSALYLCASSAGQGDNSPLHFGNGTRLTVT.

The rearrangement joins TRBV21-1 to TRBJ2-7; the table's TRBD2 call for D was not verified on the DNA. TRBV21-1 is a documented pseudogene. The CDR3 contains 13 residues. The CDR3 loop is CAITATSSYEQYF. The CDR3 DNA reads as TGTGCCATCACCGCTACTAGCTCCTACGAGCAGTACTTC.

V gene TRBV11-2 combines with J gene TRBJ2-5; unclear D gene. V was pared by 1 base and J by 5 bases, with 8 bases between. Germline CDR1 is SGHAT and CDR2 is FQNNGV. This CDR3 region has 13 residues. CDR3 loop: CASSLGADETQYF. CDR3 bases: TGTGCCAGCAGCTTAGGCGCGGATGAGACCCAGTACTTC.

The gene calls are TRBV25-1 and TRBJ2-3, with TRBD1 identical over 7 bases. CDR3 size: 13 residues. CDR1 and CDR2 from the germline V gene are MGHDK and SYGVNS. With 8 bases clipped from V and 4 bases from J, the junction kept 6 bases outside the gene matches. CDR3 DNA: TGTGCCAGCGGGACAGTTTCCGCAGATACGCAGTATTTT. This sequence encodes CASGTVSADTQYF.

The chain links TRBV6-1 to TRBJ2-2, with D unclear. The CDR3 length is 12 residues. From germline, CDR1 is MNHNS and CDR2 SASEGT. Trimming cost V 10 bases and J 4 bases, with 10 bases left between them. CDR3 in amino acids: CAIPTTTGELFF. For the CDR3, the DNA is TGTGCCATCCCTACCACCACCGGGGAGCTGTTTTTT.

The chain couples TRBV4-1 to TRBJ2-7, with 7 bases identical to TRBD2. V was pared by 4 bases and J by 1 base, with 7 bases of the junction left unmatched. CDR3 length: 15 residues. Germline CDR1 and CDR2: MGHRA and YSYEKL. The CDR3 spells CASSPRGEGSYEQYF. The DNA of the CDR3 is TGCGCCAGCAGCCCCCGCGGGGAGGGATCCTACGAGCAGTACTTC.

The CDR3 sequence is CASSPPGRDIYTGELFF. The CDR3 region has the DNA TGTGCCAGCTCACCACCGGGGAGGGACATATACACCGGGGAGCTGTTTTTT. The chain uses TRBV18 and TRBJ2-2; perhaps TRBD2 as D (7 bases). The V end was cut by 0 bases, the J end by 3 bases, with 14 bases between. Per the germline V gene, CDR1 is KGHSH and CDR2 is LQKENI. The CDR3 covers 17 residues.

The chain employs TRBV10-2 and TRBJ1-4; D might be TRBD1 (5 bases). The CDR3 has 14 amino acids. Germline loops: CDR1 WSHSY, CDR2 SAAADI. Trimming took off 2 bases at V and 5 bases at J, with 9 bases between the two ends. CDR3 DNA: TGCGCCAGCAGTGAGCGGGGGGGGAATGAAAAACTGTTTTTT. Translating it yields CASSERGGNEKLFF.

The CDR3 here is CASSIGTGDRQPQHF. CDR3 nucleotides: TGTGCCAGTAGTATTGGGACAGGGGATAGACAGCCCCAGCATTTT. The chain recombines TRBV19 with TRBJ1-5; 10 nucleotides align to TRBD1. The CDR3 loop spans 15 amino acids. J lost 7 bases, V lost 3 bases, and 6 bases had no gene match. Per germline, CDR1 LNHDA and CDR2 SQIVND (reference sequence).